This is a list of T cell receptor beta chains from one sample in a study of T-cell reconstitution after alpha-beta-depleted transplantation in children. TCRdb re-analysed the PCR reads in MiXCR, keeping a single row per CDR3 protein. The table records hundreds of thousands of distinct CDR3 sequences, 13% of them present only once. The sample in question was PBMCs, mostly from graft donor cells, obtained 360 days after TCRalphabeta/CD19-depleted stem cell transplant. The receptors were sampled from a male patient younger than 18 who had a stem cell transplant for acute myeloid leukemia, so the T cells may come from the graft donor. The CDR3 runs from the conserved cysteine through the conserved F or W. D genes are given only for firm matches. Part of the rows lack a size; the others show once, few, many or a class for expanded clones.

abundance: few
v_gene: TRBV9
j_gene: TRBJ2-1
len: 16
d_gene: -
CDR3nt: TGTGCCAGCAGCCCCCGACGGAGGTTCCCTTACAATGAGCAGTTCTTC
CDR3aa: CASSPRRRFPYNEQFF

abundance: -
v_gene: TRBV20-1
j_gene: TRBJ2-4
len: 14
d_gene: TRBD1
CDR3nt: TGCAGTGCTTACGACAGGGGGTCTTTAAACATTCAGTACTTC
CDR3aa: CSAYDRGSLNIQYF

abundance: -
v_gene: TRBV6-2/TRBV6-3
j_gene: TRBJ2-1
len: 15
d_gene: TRBD2
CDR3nt: TGTGCCAGCAGTCCACGGGAGGTCTCCTACAATGAGCAGTTCTTC
CDR3aa: CASSPREVSYNEQFF

abundance: -
v_gene: TRBV2
j_gene: TRBJ2-2
len: 16
d_gene: -
CDR3nt: TGTGCCAGCAGTGTATTGCACCCCTCGCAGGCCGGGGAGCTGTTTTTT
CDR3aa: CASSVLHPSQAGELFF

abundance: -
v_gene: TRBV20-1
j_gene: TRBJ2-5
len: 14
d_gene: TRBD2
CDR3nt: TGCAGTGCTAGAATGAGCGGGAGAGGAGAGACCCAGTACTTC
CDR3aa: CSARMSGRGETQYF

abundance: few
v_gene: TRBV27
j_gene: TRBJ2-7
len: 13
d_gene: -
CDR3nt: TGTGCCAGCAGCACCATCATCGGGGACGAGCAGTACTTC
CDR3aa: CASSTIIGDEQYF

abundance: -
v_gene: TRBV20-1
j_gene: TRBJ2-7
len: 14
d_gene: -
CDR3nt: TGCAGTGCTACCGCCGGGTCATATTCCTACGAGCAGTACTTC
CDR3aa: CSATAGSYSYEQYF

abundance: few
v_gene: TRBV13
j_gene: TRBJ2-2
len: 20
d_gene: TRBD2
CDR3nt: TGTGCCAGCAGCTTAATCGGTCTAGCGGGCCATTCTTCGAACACCGGGGAGCTGTTTTTT
CDR3aa: CASSLIGLAGHSSNTGELFF

abundance: few
v_gene: TRBV6-6
j_gene: TRBJ2-1
len: 13
d_gene: -
CDR3nt: TGTGCCACCCGGCAGATATCCTACAATGAGCAGTTCTTC
CDR3aa: CATRQISYNEQFF

abundance: few
v_gene: TRBV6-1
j_gene: TRBJ2-7
len: 15
d_gene: -
CDR3nt: TGTGCCAGCAGTCAGATACAGGGATACCTCTACGAGCAGTACTTC
CDR3aa: CASSQIQGYLYEQYF

abundance: few
v_gene: TRBV19
j_gene: TRBJ2-4
len: 13
d_gene: -
CDR3nt: TGTGCCAGTAGGCGGAGTCCCAAAAACATTCAGTACTTC
CDR3aa: CASRRSPKNIQYF

abundance: few
v_gene: TRBV28
j_gene: TRBJ1-2
len: 12
d_gene: -
CDR3nt: TGTGCCAGCAGTTTAACAGGCACGGGCTACACCTTC
CDR3aa: CASSLTGTGYTF

abundance: -
v_gene: TRBV29-1
j_gene: TRBJ1-1
len: 15
d_gene: TRBD1
CDR3nt: TGCAGCGTTGAAGGGACAGGGGGCTCGTACACTGAAGCTTTCTTT
CDR3aa: CSVEGTGGSYTEAFF

abundance: many
v_gene: TRBV29-1
j_gene: TRBJ2-3
len: 15
d_gene: TRBD2
CDR3nt: TGCAGCGTTGAGCGGACTAGCGGGAGGCCAGATACGCAGTATTTT
CDR3aa: CSVERTSGRPDTQYF

abundance: -
v_gene: TRBV1
j_gene: TRBJ2-7
len: 19
d_gene: -
CDR3nt: TGCACCAGCAGCCCCCTTCCGCCATACTCCGGGACTATCTCCTACGAGCAGTACTTC
CDR3aa: CTSSPLPPYSGTISYEQYF

abundance: few
v_gene: TRBV20-1
j_gene: TRBJ2-1
len: 14
d_gene: -
CDR3nt: TGCAGTGCTAGGTCCGCGGACCACTACAATGAGCAGTTCTTC
CDR3aa: CSARSADHYNEQFF

abundance: many
v_gene: TRBV20-1
j_gene: TRBJ2-1
len: 13
d_gene: TRBD2
CDR3nt: TGCAGTGCTCCCGGGACTAGTCGTAATGAGCAGTTCTTC
CDR3aa: CSAPGTSRNEQFF

abundance: few
v_gene: TRBV6-2/TRBV6-3
j_gene: TRBJ2-3
len: 15
d_gene: TRBD1
CDR3nt: TGTGCCAGCAGCCGACTACAGGGGGGCACAGATACGCAGTATTTT
CDR3aa: CASSRLQGGTDTQYF

abundance: -
v_gene: TRBV6-5
j_gene: TRBJ1-5
len: 14
d_gene: -
CDR3nt: TGTGCCAGCAGTTACGGCTTTAGCAATCAGCCCCAGCATTTT
CDR3aa: CASSYGFSNQPQHF

abundance: -
v_gene: TRBV6-5
j_gene: TRBJ2-2
len: 14
d_gene: -
CDR3nt: TGTGCCAGCAGTTACTCTTCAGGCACCGGGGAGCTGTTTTTT
CDR3aa: CASSYSSGTGELFF

abundance: -
v_gene: TRBV11-2
j_gene: TRBJ1-1
len: 14
d_gene: -
CDR3nt: TGTGCCAGCAGCTTAGGGTTTGGTTACACTGAAGCTTTCTTT
CDR3aa: CASSLGFGYTEAFF

abundance: few
v_gene: TRBV7-2
j_gene: TRBJ2-7
len: 13
d_gene: -
CDR3nt: TGTGCCAGCAGCTTACAACAGGGAAGCGAGCAGTACTTC
CDR3aa: CASSLQQGSEQYF

abundance: -
v_gene: TRBV20-1
j_gene: TRBJ1-5
len: 16
d_gene: TRBD1
CDR3nt: TGCAGCGCTCCTTCCGTCGACAGGGATAGCAATCAGCCCCAGCATTTT
CDR3aa: CSAPSVDRDSNQPQHF

abundance: -
v_gene: TRBV12-3/TRBV12-4
j_gene: TRBJ2-3
len: 15
d_gene: -
CDR3nt: TGTGCCAGCACCACCGACCCCCTAAGCACAGATACGCAGTATTTT
CDR3aa: CASTTDPLSTDTQYF

abundance: -
v_gene: TRBV28
j_gene: TRBJ2-5
len: 12
d_gene: -
CDR3nt: TGTGCCAGCAAACCGGGATGGGAGACCCAGTACTTC
CDR3aa: CASKPGWETQYF

abundance: few
v_gene: TRBV9
j_gene: TRBJ2-7
len: 15
d_gene: TRBD2
CDR3nt: TGTGCCAGCAGCGTAGAGGGCGGGAGGTTCTCCGAGCAGTACTTC
CDR3aa: CASSVEGGRFSEQYF

abundance: -
v_gene: TRBV20-1
j_gene: TRBJ2-7
len: 13
d_gene: -
CDR3nt: TGCAGTGCTGACTTGGCGGGCTACTACGAGCAGTACTTC
CDR3aa: CSADLAGYYEQYF

abundance: many
v_gene: TRBV28
j_gene: TRBJ2-5
len: 15
d_gene: TRBD2
CDR3nt: TGTGCCAGCAGTCGGGGGGGACAAAACCAAGAGACCCAGTACTTC
CDR3aa: CASSRGGQNQETQYF

abundance: -
v_gene: TRBV3-1
j_gene: TRBJ2-7
len: 16
d_gene: TRBD2
CDR3nt: TGTGCCAGCAGCCACGTACTAGCGGGAGGGCGGAACGAGCAGTACTTC
CDR3aa: CASSHVLAGGRNEQYF

abundance: -
v_gene: TRBV11-1
j_gene: TRBJ2-5
len: 21
d_gene: -
CDR3nt: TGTGCCAGCAGCTTATATTCCGCTGCCGGGGAGGTAGCGTTGTACCAAGAGACCCAGTACTTC
CDR3aa: CASSLYSAAGEVALYQETQYF

abundance: few
v_gene: TRBV4-3
j_gene: TRBJ2-2
len: 14
d_gene: -
CDR3nt: TGCGCCAGCAGCCAAGACTTATCCGCCGGGGAGCTGTTTTTT
CDR3aa: CASSQDLSAGELFF

abundance: many
v_gene: TRBV20-1
j_gene: TRBJ2-1
len: 14
d_gene: TRBD2
CDR3nt: TGCAGTGCTAGAGGTAGCGGGGACCACAATGAGCAGTTCTTC
CDR3aa: CSARGSGDHNEQFF

abundance: -
v_gene: TRBV6-5
j_gene: TRBJ2-1
len: 18
d_gene: TRBD1
CDR3nt: TGTGCCAGCAGTTACTCGATCGGGACAGGGGGTTACTACAATGAGCAGTTCTTC
CDR3aa: CASSYSIGTGGYYNEQFF

abundance: -
v_gene: TRBV7-3
j_gene: TRBJ2-1
len: 16
d_gene: -
CDR3nt: TGTGCCAGCAGCTCCGTAGGGACCCACTCCTACAATGAGCAGTTCTTC
CDR3aa: CASSSVGTHSYNEQFF

abundance: -
v_gene: TRBV20-1
j_gene: TRBJ1-2
len: 13
d_gene: -
CDR3nt: TGCAGTGCCCCCCGGACAGCTTCCTATGGCTACACCTTC
CDR3aa: CSAPRTASYGYTF

abundance: -
v_gene: TRBV25-1
j_gene: TRBJ2-7
len: 14
d_gene: -
CDR3nt: TGTGCCAGCAGTGAAGTGGGCAGGGGTTACGAGCAGTACTTC
CDR3aa: CASSEVGRGYEQYF

abundance: -
v_gene: TRBV18
j_gene: TRBJ2-1
len: 16
d_gene: -
CDR3nt: TGTGCCAGCTCTCTCTTGGGGGACGAAATTTACAATGAGCAGTTCTTC
CDR3aa: CASSLLGDEIYNEQFF

abundance: -
v_gene: TRBV20-1
j_gene: TRBJ1-4
len: 14
d_gene: -
CDR3nt: TGCAGTGCTACCCATTCGTGGACTAATGAAAAACTGTTTTTT
CDR3aa: CSATHSWTNEKLFF

abundance: -
v_gene: TRBV28
j_gene: TRBJ2-5
len: 13
d_gene: -
CDR3nt: TGTGCCAGCAGTTTAAACGGGAGAGAGACCCAGTACTTC
CDR3aa: CASSLNGRETQYF

abundance: many
v_gene: TRBV28
j_gene: TRBJ2-5
len: 13
d_gene: TRBD2
CDR3nt: TGTGCCGGAGGTACTAGCGGGAGTGAGACCCAGTACTTC
CDR3aa: CAGGTSGSETQYF

abundance: -
v_gene: TRBV28
j_gene: TRBJ2-7
len: 15
d_gene: -
CDR3nt: TGTGCCAGCAGGGGTACAGGGCTCCTACGTCCCGAGCAGTACTTC
CDR3aa: CASRGTGLLRPEQYF

abundance: -
v_gene: TRBV28
j_gene: TRBJ2-7
len: 13
d_gene: TRBD1
CDR3nt: TGTGCCAGCAGTTTATGCAGGGGGTCCGAGCAGTACTTC
CDR3aa: CASSLCRGSEQYF

abundance: -
v_gene: TRBV12-3/TRBV12-4
j_gene: TRBJ2-3
len: 13
d_gene: -
CDR3nt: TGTGCCACCCAAAAAAGGGGCACAGATACGCAGTATTTT
CDR3aa: CATQKRGTDTQYF

abundance: many
v_gene: TRBV29-1
j_gene: TRBJ2-5
len: 11
d_gene: -
CDR3nt: TGCAGCCAGAGGGGCGGCGAGACCCAGTACTTC
CDR3aa: CSQRGGETQYF

abundance: few
v_gene: TRBV29-1
j_gene: TRBJ2-2
len: 15
d_gene: TRBD2
CDR3nt: TGCACCGTAAACCTGGCGGGAGGCCATGTCGGGGAGCTGTTTTTT
CDR3aa: CTVNLAGGHVGELFF

abundance: once
v_gene: TRBV4-3
j_gene: TRBJ2-2
len: 15
d_gene: TRBD2
CDR3nt: TGCGCCAGCAGCCAGGGACTAGCGCGGACCGGGGAGCTGTTTTTT
CDR3aa: CASSQGLARTGELFF

abundance: many
v_gene: TRBV5-1
j_gene: TRBJ1-2
len: 13
d_gene: -
CDR3nt: TGCGCCAGCAGCGACCGGGGGAACTATGGCTACACCTTC
CDR3aa: CASSDRGNYGYTF

abundance: -
v_gene: TRBV11-3
j_gene: TRBJ2-2
len: 15
d_gene: -
CDR3nt: TGTGCCAGCAGCTTAGGGGGGGTCGGTGCCGGGGAGCTGTTTTTT
CDR3aa: CASSLGGVGAGELFF

abundance: few
v_gene: TRBV20-1
j_gene: TRBJ1-4
len: 13
d_gene: TRBD1
CDR3nt: TGCAGTGCTTGGGACAGCCTGAATGAAAAACTGTTTTTT
CDR3aa: CSAWDSLNEKLFF

abundance: many
v_gene: TRBV12-3/TRBV12-4
j_gene: TRBJ1-1
len: 14
d_gene: TRBD1
CDR3nt: TGTGCCAGCAGAGCGGGACAGGAGAACACTGAAGCTTTCTTT
CDR3aa: CASRAGQENTEAFF

abundance: -
v_gene: TRBV7-3
j_gene: TRBJ2-1
len: 16
d_gene: TRBD1
CDR3nt: TGTGCCAGCAGCTCCAGGGGGACAGGCAACTACAATGAGCAGTTCTTC
CDR3aa: CASSSRGTGNYNEQFF

abundance: -
v_gene: TRBV7-6
j_gene: TRBJ2-3
len: 13
d_gene: -
CDR3nt: TGTGCCAGCAGCTTCCTTTGGGGGGATACGCAGTATTTT
CDR3aa: CASSFLWGDTQYF

abundance: few
v_gene: TRBV20-1
j_gene: TRBJ2-1
len: 16
d_gene: -
CDR3nt: TGCAGTGCCAGAAACGGCTTTTCTACGCCCTACAATGAGCAGTTCTTC
CDR3aa: CSARNGFSTPYNEQFF